The present entry profiles one T cell receptor (beta chain) with its context. The data are from a study of T-cell reconstitution after alpha-beta-depleted transplantation in children. The CDR3 has 15 residues. The V end lost 6 bases, the J end lost 5 bases, and 20 bases lay between the germline ends. As it was prepared, the TCRbeta library received unique molecular identifiers. TCRdb called the PCR reads again in MiXCR, with one record for every CDR3 protein. The data show around 380,000 distinct CDR3 sequences, with 11% seen just once and over 4.5% held by the top ten. The rearrangement joins TRBV12-3 or TRBV12-4 to TRBJ2-7; D is perhaps TRBD1 (6 bases). This receptor was identified in a human donor who donated a stem cell graft to a child with acute myeloid leukemia. Sequenced here: PBMCs from the stem cell graft donor, sampled from the stem cell graft. The CDR3 sequence: CASRNRDNSPNEQYF. For the CDR3, the DNA is TGTGCCAGCAGAAACCGGGACAATAGTCCAAACGAGCAGTACTTC.